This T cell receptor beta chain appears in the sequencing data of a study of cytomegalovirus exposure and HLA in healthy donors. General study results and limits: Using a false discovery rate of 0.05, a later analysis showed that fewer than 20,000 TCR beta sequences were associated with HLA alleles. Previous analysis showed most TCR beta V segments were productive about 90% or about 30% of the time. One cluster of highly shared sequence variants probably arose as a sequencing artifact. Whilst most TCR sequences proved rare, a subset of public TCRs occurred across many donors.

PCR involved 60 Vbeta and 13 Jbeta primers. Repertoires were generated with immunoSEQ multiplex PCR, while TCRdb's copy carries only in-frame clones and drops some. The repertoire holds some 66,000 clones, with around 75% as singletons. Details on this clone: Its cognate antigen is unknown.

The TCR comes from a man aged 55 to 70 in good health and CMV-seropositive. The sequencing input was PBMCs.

Written as DNA, the CDR3 is TGTGCCAGCAGCGTAGGCGGGACTAGCAGAGAGACCCAGTACTTC. This translates into CASSVGGTSRETQYF. This chain uses TRBV9 with TRBJ2-5; 9 bases are a match to TRBD2. This CDR3 contains 15 residues. J lost 4 bases, V lost 0 bases, and 4 bases had no gene match. Germline V gene sequence: CDR1 SGDLS, CDR2 YYNGEE.